Given below is one T cell receptor beta chain in context. Sequencing was performed with immunoSEQ multiplex PCR; in TCRdb, only in-frame clones are kept and a portion is missing. The profile shows roughly 80,000 clones, over 90% of them singletons. These data are taken from a study of OX40 agonist ivuxolimab in advanced cancers. V was clipped by 4 bases and J by 4 bases; unmatched bases: 7. CDR3 length: 15 amino acids. CDR1 SGHTA and CDR2 FQGNSA come from the germline V gene. The TCR originated in an adult with an advanced solid tumor such as melanoma, head and neck, liver or kidney cancer. The chain uses TRBV7-2 and TRBJ2-1; TRBD1 matches 7 bases. This specimen consisted of CD4+ or CD8+ T cells sorted from blood, obtained in a trial of the OX40 agonist ivuxolimab. CDR3 protein: CASSWTGTAYNEQFF. Here the CDR3 DNA reads TGTGCCAGCAGCTGGACCGGGACAGCTTACAATGAGCAGTTCTTC.